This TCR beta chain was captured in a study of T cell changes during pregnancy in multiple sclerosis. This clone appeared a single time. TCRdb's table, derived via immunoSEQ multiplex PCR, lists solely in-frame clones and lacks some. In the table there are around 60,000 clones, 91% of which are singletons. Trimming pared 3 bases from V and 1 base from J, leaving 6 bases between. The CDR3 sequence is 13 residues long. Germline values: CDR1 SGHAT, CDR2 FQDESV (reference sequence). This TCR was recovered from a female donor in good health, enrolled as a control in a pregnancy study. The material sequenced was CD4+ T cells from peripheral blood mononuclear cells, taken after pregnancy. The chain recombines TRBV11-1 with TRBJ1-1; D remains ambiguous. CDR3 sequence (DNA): TGTGCCAGCAGCTTCAATAGGAACACTGAAGCTTTCTTT. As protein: CASSFNRNTEAFF. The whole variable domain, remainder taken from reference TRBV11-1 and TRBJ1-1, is EAEVAQSPRYKITEKSQAVAFWCDPISGHATLYWYRQILGQGPELLVQFQDESVVDDSQLPKDRFSAERLKGVDSTLKIQPAELGDSAMYLCASSFNRNTEAFFGQGTRLTVV.